Below are 30 T cell receptor beta chains sequenced from a single sample in a study of T cell responses to AZD1222 COVID-19 vaccine. Method: immunoSEQ multiplex PCR; TCRdb's copy keeps in-frame clones and lacks some. The data show approximately 110,000 clones, with 70% to 90% seen just once and around 4% held by the top ten. The sequences come from peripheral blood, collected on day 0 of AZD1222 vaccination. The source of these receptors is an adult in good health.

DNA of the CDR3: TGTGCCAGCAGCTCATGGCAGGGTAGACAGCCCCAGCATTTT. Protein product: CASSSWQGRQPQHF. This chain connects TRBV5-8 to TRBJ1-5; maybe TRBD1 (5 bases). V was trimmed by 3 bases and J by 7 bases, leaving 14 bases between them. The V gene's germline CDR1 is SGHTS and CDR2 YDEGEE. The CDR3 is made up of 14 amino acids.

This chain links TRBV6-5 with TRBJ1-5, with a weak D call TRBD1 (5 bases). The V and J ends lost 5 bases and 6 bases respectively, with 14 bases between them. This CDR3 has 14 residues. Germline V CDR1 and CDR2: MNHEY, SVGAGI. CDR3 sequence (DNA): TGTGCCAGCAGTCCCGGGAGGGGTGGTCAGCCCCAGCATTTT. The encoded protein is CASSPGRGGQPQHF.

The V and J genes are TRBV6-2 or TRBV6-3 and TRBJ2-7, with D possibly TRBD2 on 7 matching bases. This CDR3 contains 15 residues. The germline V gene encodes CDR1 MNHEY and CDR2 SVGEGT. Trimming cost V 4 bases and J 2 bases, with 15 bases left between them. The CDR3 spells CASSLSGGATYEQYF. The DNA of the CDR3 is TGTGCCAGCAGTTTGTCGGGGGGCGCCACCTACGAGCAGTACTTC.

This chain connects TRBV6-5 to TRBJ1-2, with 9 nucleotides matching TRBD1. The CDR3 totals 15 residues. V shed 4 bases, J shed 5 bases, and the junction held 8 bases outside the gene matches. Germline V lookup: CDR1 MNHEY, CDR2 SVGAGI. The chain's CDR3 is CASSLVQGAGYGYTF. The CDR3 nucleotides read TGTGCCAGCAGTTTGGTACAGGGGGCAGGGTATGGCTACACCTTC.

This rearrangement joins TRBV6-5 to TRBJ2-3, with TRBD2 identical over 9 bases. Germline V gene data show CDR1 as MNHEY and CDR2 as SVGAGI. There are 15 residues in the CDR3. V lost 5 bases, J lost 0 bases, and 3 bases stayed unmatched. The DNA for the CDR3 is TGTGCCAGCAGTCTTAGCGGGAGCAGCACAGATACGCAGTATTTT. Translation gives CASSLSGSSTDTQYF.

The rearrangement uses TRBV11-2 and TRBJ2-7; 11 bases match TRBD2. CDR3 length: 15 amino acids. Germline V gives CDR1 SGHAT, CDR2 FQNNGV. J gave up 2 bases and V 1 base, and 1 base lay outside the gene matches. The CDR3 is CASSLVTSGAYEQYF. The DNA of the CDR3 is TGTGCCAGCAGCTTAGTGACTAGCGGGGCCTACGAGCAGTACTTC. The variable domain in full, with the rest retrieved from reference TRBV11-2 and TRBJ2-7, is EAGVAQSPRYKIIEKRQSVAFWCNPISGHATLYWYQQILGQGPKLLIQFQNNGVVDDSQLPKDRFSAERLKGVDSTLKIQPAKLEDSAVYLCASSLVTSGAYEQYFGPGTRLTVT.

This chain connects TRBV9 to TRBJ2-1, with D maybe TRBD2 (6 bases). The CDR3 runs to 15 residues. V dropped 0 bases and J dropped 2 bases, with 9 bases sitting between them. Germline lookup yields CDR1 SGDLS and CDR2 YYNGEE. The CDR3 coding sequence is TGTGCCAGCAGCGTAGGTGGAGGGCCCTACAATGAGCAGTTCTTC. It yields the protein CASSVGGGPYNEQFF.

The chain has TRBV20-1 and TRBJ2-1; 8 nucleotides align to TRBD2. The V segment lost 3 bases and the J segment 6 bases; nucleotides outside the gene matches: 7. Germline CDR1 DFQATT, CDR2 SNEGSKA (reference sequence). The CDR3 has 14 amino acids. This CDR3 reads CSASRLAGPNEQFF. The DNA of the CDR3 is TGCAGTGCTAGTCGTCTAGCGGGTCCCAATGAGCAGTTCTTC.

The chain combines TRBV7-3 with TRBJ2-2; the match to TRBD2 covers 7 bases. This CDR3 region has 15 residues. Germline V gene data show CDR1 as SGHTA and CDR2 as FQGTGA. J lost 7 bases, V lost 2 bases, and 7 bases had no gene match. In nucleotides, the CDR3 is TGTGCCAGCAGCTTATCTCGGGGAGGGGACGGGGAGCTGTTTTTT. This codes for CASSLSRGGDGELFF. Supplemented by reference TRBV7-3 and TRBJ2-2, the full variable domain reads GAGVSQTPSNKVTEKGKYVELRCDPISGHTALYWYRQSLGQGPEFLIYFQGTGAADDSGLPNDRFFAVRPEGSVSTLKIQRTERGDSAVYLCASSLSRGGDGELFFGEGSRLTVL.

This clone was detected a few times. The gene calls are TRBV7-9 and TRBJ2-7; maybe TRBD1 (5 bases). CDR3 length equals 16 residues. The V end lost 3 bases, the J end lost 0 bases, and 15 bases lay between the germline ends. CDR1 is SEHNR, CDR2 FQNEAQ, per germline (reference sequence). In nucleotides, the CDR3 is TGTGCCAGCAGCTTTGTTGCAGGGATGAGCTCCTACGAGCAGTACTTC. Amino acid sequence: CASSFVAGMSSYEQYF.

The DNA for the CDR3 is TGTGCCAGCAGTTTGGGAACAGCCTATGGCTACACCTTC. It yields the protein CASSLGTAYGYTF. The rearrangement joins TRBV27 to TRBJ1-2; D is undetermined. From germline, CDR1 is MNHEY and CDR2 SMNVEV (reference sequence). CDR3 size: 13 residues. V lost 3 bases and J 4 bases, leaving 9 bases between the germline ends.

The chain employs TRBV7-9 and TRBJ2-5, with 8 bases identical to TRBD1. This CDR3 region has 15 residues. The germline V gene has CDR1 SEHNR and CDR2 FQNEAQ (reference sequence). V was pared by 3 bases and J by 5 bases, with 8 bases of the junction left unmatched. Here the CDR3 reads CASSFWTGLHETQYF. Here the CDR3 DNA reads TGTGCCAGCAGCTTCTGGACAGGGCTCCACGAGACCCAGTACTTC.

The genes are TRBV19 and TRBJ1-2; maybe TRBD1 (6 bases). The CDR3 length is 17 residues. Germline lookup yields CDR1 LNHDA and CDR2 SQIVND (reference sequence). Trimming took off 6 bases at V and 4 bases at J, with 24 bases between the two ends. The CDR3 DNA sequence: TGTGCCAGTAGGACCCGGGTGTTGGGGAGGACAGCCTATGGCTACACCTTC. It is translated as CASRTRVLGRTAYGYTF. Full variable domain (remainder filled in from reference TRBV19 and TRBJ1-2): DGGITQSPKYLFRKEGQNVTLSCEQNLNHDAMYWYRQDPGQGLRLIYYSQIVNDFQKGDIAEGYSVSREKKESFPLTVTSAQKNPTAFYLCASRTRVLGRTAYGYTFGSGTRLTVV.

V gene TRBV28 combines with J gene TRBJ2-7; D remains ambiguous. Germline CDR1 MDHEN, CDR2 SYDVKM. This CDR3 has 13 amino acids. V was shortened by 7 bases and J by 2 bases, with 12 bases between the two germline ends. The CDR3, as DNA: TGTGCCAGCATTCAGCCATCCCCCTACGAGCAGTACTTC. Its protein product is CASIQPSPYEQYF.

This chain links TRBV2 with TRBJ2-3, with 8 positions matching TRBD1. V lost 5 bases, J lost 0 bases, and 13 bases stayed unmatched. Germline CDR1 SNHLY, CDR2 FYNNEI. The CDR3 has 18 amino acids. The CDR3 DNA reads as TGTGCCAGCAGTCAGAAAAGGACAGGGCCGACTAGCACAGATACGCAGTATTTT. Translated, it gives CASSQKRTGPTSTDTQYF.

The CDR3 DNA reads TGTGCCAGCAGCCTAGAGGGTGCTAATGAAAAACTGTTTTTT. Amino acids: CASSLEGANEKLFF. The genes are TRBV3-1 (or the pseudogene TRBV3-2) and TRBJ1-4; no clear D. CDR1 LGHDT and CDR2 YNNKEL come from the germline V gene (reference sequence). Trimming cost V 4 bases and J 3 bases, with 9 bases left between them. The CDR3 is 14 amino acids.

This chain links TRBV11-1 with TRBJ2-5; the D gene is possibly TRBD1 (6 bases). V lost 3 bases and J 1 base, leaving 9 bases between the germline ends. The CDR3 runs 14 residues. Germline V lookup: CDR1 SGHAT, CDR2 FQDESV (reference sequence). CDR3 region: CASSFGTLQETQYF. The CDR3 DNA reads TGTGCCAGCAGCTTCGGGACACTCCAAGAGACCCAGTACTTC.

This chain links TRBV13 with TRBJ2-1, with no clear D. Germline assignment: CDR1 PRHDT and CDR2 FYEKMQ (reference sequence). Trimming cost V 1 base and J 9 bases, with 4 bases left between them. CDR3 length: 11 amino acids. CDR3 nucleotide sequence: TGTGCCAGCAGCTTAGCTTCTGAGCAGTTCTTC. This encodes CASSLASEQFF. The complete variable domain, with remaining parts taken from reference TRBV13 and TRBJ2-1, reads AAGVIQSPRHLIKEKRETATLKCYPIPRHDTVYWYQQGPGQDPQFLISFYEKMQSDKGSIPDRFSAQQFSDYHSELNMSSLELGDSALYFCASSLASEQFFGPGTRLTVL.

The V and J genes are TRBV29-1 and TRBJ2-2, with TRBD2 identical over 8 bases. After removal of 2 bases from V and 8 bases from J, the junction contained 10 bases not matched to a gene. The CDR3 has 15 amino acids. Germline loops: CDR1 SQVTM, CDR2 ANQGSEA. In DNA, the CDR3 is TGCAGCGTTGAATTCCCAGCGGGAGATGTGGGGGAGCTGTTTTTT. Translation: CSVEFPAGDVGELFF.

CDR3 sequence: CASRSSEPGQGAGFEQYF. In DNA form, the CDR3 reads TGTGCCAGTCGTTCGTCGGAACCGGGGCAGGGGGCGGGGTTCGAGCAGTACTTC. This rearrangement joins TRBV19 to TRBJ2-7, with TRBD1 identical over 8 bases. CDR1 is LNHDA and CDR2 is SQIVND in the germline V gene (reference sequence). This CDR3 is built from 18 residues. The J segment lost 6 bases and the V segment lost 8 bases, leaving 24 bases of the junction unmatched.

This sequence joins TRBV7-9 and TRBJ1-5; TRBD1 agrees at 8 bases. CDR1 and CDR2 from the germline V gene are SEHNR and FQNEAQ (reference sequence). After removal of 5 bases from V and 5 bases from J, the junction contained 11 bases not matched to a gene. The CDR3 length is 16 residues. The CDR3 DNA reads as TGTGCCAGCAGCCACCTCGCCGGACAGGGAGATCAGCCCCAGCATTTT. Protein: CASSHLAGQGDQPQHF.

The genes are TRBV6-1 and TRBJ2-1, with D hard to call. Trimming shortened V by 0 bases and J by 6 bases, and 3 bases separated the two germline ends. Germline loops: CDR1 MNHNS, CDR2 SASEGT. The CDR3 runs to 12 residues. CDR3 in DNA: TGTGCCAGCAGTGAAGCAAGCAATGAGCAGTTCTTC. The encoded protein is CASSEASNEQFF.

This rearrangement joins TRBV24-1 to TRBJ1-5; D not certain. The CDR3 has 12 residues. Germline CDR1 KGHDR, CDR2 SFDVKD. V was cut by 3 bases and J by 4 bases, with 3 bases left in between. CDR3 sequence: CATSDVNQPQHF. CDR3 nucleotide sequence: TGTGCCACCAGTGATGTGAATCAGCCCCAGCATTTT.

The chain has TRBV7-8 and TRBJ1-5, with D hard to call. Germline CDR1 SGHVS, CDR2 FQNEAQ. V was pared by 4 bases and J by 4 bases, with 14 bases between. This CDR3 region has 15 residues. Written as DNA, the CDR3 is TGTGCCAGCAGCTCTCGCCCGTCAGAAAATCAGCCCCAGCATTTT. Its translation: CASSSRPSENQPQHF.

V and J are TRBV9 and TRBJ2-2; no reliable D call. Germline V lookup: CDR1 SGDLS, CDR2 YYNGEE. The CDR3 runs to 13 residues. Trimming left V 3 bases short and J 6 bases short, with 9 bases between. The CDR3 loop reads CASSGTAAGELFF. CDR3 in DNA: TGTGCCAGCAGCGGAACGGCGGCCGGGGAGCTGTTTTTT.

This clone was found a few times. The chain couples TRBV15 to TRBJ2-2, with a tentative D call TRBD1 (6 bases). Trimming took off 0 bases at V and 4 bases at J, with 12 bases between the two ends. Germline CDR1 reads LNHNV; CDR2 reads YYDKDF (reference sequence). The CDR3 is 16 residues long. CDR3: CATSREGGVGTGELFF. The CDR3, as DNA: TGTGCCACCAGCAGAGAAGGGGGAGTGGGCACCGGGGAGCTGTTTTTT.

The chain is built from TRBV6-2 or TRBV6-3 and TRBJ1-2; D remains unclear. V lost 2 bases and J 7 bases, leaving 17 bases between the germline ends. This CDR3 is 15 amino acids long. CDR1 is MNHEY and CDR2 is SVGEGT in the germline V gene. CDR3: CASSYRTPSGPGYTF. CDR3 sequence (DNA): TGTGCCAGCAGTTACCGAACCCCCTCAGGACCTGGCTACACCTTC.

The V gene is TRBV19, the J gene TRBJ1-5, with 8 bases aligning to TRBD1. CDR1 is LNHDA and CDR2 is SQIVND in the germline V gene (reference sequence). The CDR3 contains 13 residues. The V and J ends lost 6 bases and 6 bases, in that order; junction bases with no gene match: 4. DNA of the CDR3: TGTGCCAGTAGGGACAGGGTGGGTCAGCCCCAGCATTTT. Encoded protein: CASRDRVGQPQHF.

This clone was detected once. The chain is built from TRBV20-1 and TRBJ2-7; D is possibly TRBD1 (6 bases). The germline gives CDR1 DFQATT, CDR2 SNEGSKA (reference sequence). The length of the CDR3 is 14 residues. V was trimmed by 4 bases and J by 4 bases, leaving 17 bases between them. In DNA, the CDR3 is TGCAGTGCTAATGACACCGGGACACAATACGAGCAGTACTTC. Its translation is CSANDTGTQYEQYF.

The V gene is TRBV3-1 (or the pseudogene TRBV3-2), the J gene TRBJ1-5; possible D gene TRBD1, 6 bases. This CDR3 has 15 amino acids. V shed 2 bases and J shed 6 bases, with 14 bases lying between them. Germline V CDR1 and CDR2: LGHDT, YNNKEL (reference sequence). The CDR3, as DNA: TGTGCCAGCAGCCAAATGGGGGGGCTTGGTCAGCCCCAGCATTTT. It is translated as CASSQMGGLGQPQHF.